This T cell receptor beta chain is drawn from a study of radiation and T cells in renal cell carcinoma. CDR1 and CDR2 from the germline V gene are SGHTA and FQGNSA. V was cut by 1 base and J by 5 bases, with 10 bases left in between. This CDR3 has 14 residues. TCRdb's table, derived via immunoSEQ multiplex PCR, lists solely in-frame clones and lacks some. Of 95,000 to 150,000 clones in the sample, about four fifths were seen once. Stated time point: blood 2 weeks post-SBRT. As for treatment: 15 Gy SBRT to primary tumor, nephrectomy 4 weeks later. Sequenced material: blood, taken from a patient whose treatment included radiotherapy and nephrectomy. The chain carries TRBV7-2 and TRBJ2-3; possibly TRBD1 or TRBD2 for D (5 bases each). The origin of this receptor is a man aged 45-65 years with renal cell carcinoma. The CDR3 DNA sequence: TGTGCCAGCAGCTTAGGAGGGGTAGAAGATACGCAGTATTTT. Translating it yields CASSLGGVEDTQYF. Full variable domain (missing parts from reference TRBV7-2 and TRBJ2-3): GAGVSQSPSNKVTEKGKDVELRCDPISGHTALYWYRQSLGQGLEFLIYFQGNSAPDKSGLPSDRFSAERTGGSVSTLTIQRTQQEDSAVYLCASSLGGVEDTQYFGPGTRLTVL.